This entry lists 11 T cell receptor beta chains sequenced from one sample in a study of T-cell reconstitution after alpha-beta-depleted transplantation in children. This sample's TCRbeta library carried unique molecular identifier barcodes. TCRdb fed the PCR reads into MiXCR, producing one record per CDR3 protein. The sample carries hundreds of thousands of distinct CDR3 sequences, approximately 15% recorded once. The specimen was PBMCs from the stem cell graft donor, collected from the stem cell graft. These TCRs come from a human donor who donated a stem cell graft to a child with acute myeloid leukemia.

The chain recombines TRBV20-1 with TRBJ2-3, with TRBD2 matching 8 bases. This CDR3 contains 17 residues. CDR1 and CDR2 from the germline V gene are DFQATT and SNEGSKA (reference sequence). J lost 0 bases, V lost 6 bases, and 14 bases had no gene match. CDR3 sequence reads: CSATEQRGSYSTDTQYF. The CDR3 DNA reads as TGCAGTGCCACCGAGCAGCGGGGGTCTTATAGCACAGATACGCAGTATTTT.

This chain links TRBV20-1 with TRBJ2-3; 8 bases are a match to TRBD1. The V gene's germline CDR1 is DFQATT and CDR2 SNEGSKA (reference sequence). This CDR3 is 15 amino acids long. After removal of 4 bases from V and 1 base from J, the junction contained 7 bases not matched to a gene. CDR3 in DNA: TGCAGTGCTACGACAGGGGTGGATGGCACAGATACGCAGTATTTT. It translates to CSATTGVDGTDTQYF.

This clonotype was counted many times. This chain joins TRBV15 and TRBJ2-7; 10 positions agree with TRBD2. Germline CDR1 and CDR2: LNHNV and YYDKDF (reference sequence). The junction had 8 bases not matched to a gene; V was cut back by 6 bases and J by 3 bases. This CDR3 has 15 amino acids. CDR3 loop: CATSSFLAGGYEQYF. CDR3 DNA sequence: TGTGCCACCAGTAGCTTCTTAGCGGGGGGCTACGAGCAGTACTTC.

This clonotype was picked up a small number of times. The chain joins TRBV6-2 or TRBV6-3 to TRBJ2-3; TRBD2 is a possible D gene (6 bases). V gave up 0 bases and J gave up 2 bases, with 12 bases separating them. This CDR3 has 16 residues. Germline loops: CDR1 MNHEY, CDR2 SVGEGT. CDR3 sequence: CASSYSAGSYTDTQYF. CDR3 nucleotide sequence: TGTGCCAGCAGTTACTCGGCGGGGTCCTACACAGATACGCAGTATTTT.

The chain joins TRBV11-2 to TRBJ2-7; D may be TRBD1 (6 bases). The V gene lost 0 bases and the J gene lost 0 bases, with 12 bases spanning the gap. The germline gives CDR1 SGHAT, CDR2 FQNNGV. The CDR3 has 16 residues. The chain's CDR3 is CASSLEFRDNSYEQYF. The CDR3 DNA reads as TGTGCCAGCAGCTTAGAGTTCCGGGACAACTCCTACGAGCAGTACTTC.

Many counts were recorded for this clonotype. V and J are TRBV20-1 and TRBJ2-5; no reliable D call. Trimming shortened V by 1 base and J by 6 bases, and 15 bases separated the two germline ends. The length of the CDR3 is 14 residues. Germline V CDR1 and CDR2: DFQATT, SNEGSKA (reference sequence). The CDR3 DNA follows: TGCAGTGCTAGAGTGGGCATGGCGTACAAGACCCAGTACTTC. Amino acids: CSARVGMAYKTQYF.

This clonotype appeared a few times. The chain links TRBV7-2 to TRBJ1-2; D is perhaps TRBD1 (5 bases). Looked up from germline, CDR1 is SGHTA and CDR2 is FQGNSA. The CDR3 consists of 17 residues. V lost 2 bases to trimming and J lost 5 bases, with 21 bases between them. CDR3 bases: TGTGCCAGCAGCTTAATATCCGGGGCTTATCCCTCGTATGGCTACACCTTC. It specifies CASSLISGAYPSYGYTF.

The rearrangement joins TRBV9 to TRBJ2-5; no clear D gene. The germline V and J ends were trimmed by 0 bases and 5 bases, with 11 bases remaining between them. Germline CDR1 and CDR2: SGDLS and YYNGEE. This CDR3 has 14 amino acids. The DNA for the CDR3 is TGTGCCAGCAGCGTAGATCGAGCGTGGGAGACCCAGTACTTC. Translated: CASSVDRAWETQYF.

The rearrangement uses TRBV10-3 and TRBJ1-2, with D maybe TRBD1 (5 bases). This CDR3 has 13 amino acids. Per the germline V gene, CDR1 is ENHRY and CDR2 is SYGVKD. V shed 4 bases and J shed 8 bases, with 14 bases lying between them. CDR3 nucleotides: TGTGCCATCAGTGGAGGGGAGTCGGTGGGCTACACCTTC. It translates to CAISGGESVGYTF.

The chain uses TRBV5-1 and TRBJ2-7, with D maybe TRBD1 (6 bases). This CDR3 has 12 residues. V dropped 4 bases and J dropped 3 bases, with 8 bases sitting between them. The germline V gene has CDR1 SGHRS and CDR2 YFSETQ. The DNA for the CDR3 is TGCGCCAGCAGCGAGGGGGACTACGAGCAGTACTTC. It codes for CASSEGDYEQYF.

This sequence joins TRBV20-1 and TRBJ1-6, with TRBD1 matching over 8 bases. With 5 bases clipped from V and 7 bases from J, the junction kept 4 bases outside the gene matches. Germline CDR1 reads DFQATT; CDR2 reads SNEGSKA (reference sequence). This CDR3 is built from 13 residues. The CDR3 bases are TGCAGTGCTCAGCACAGGGGGAATTCACCCCTCCACTTT. Translation: CSAQHRGNSPLHF.